The 28 T cell receptor beta chains listed next were all sequenced from one sample in a study of blood T cells in healthy people across ages. A sample-barcoded 5' primer and a J-beta primer mix were used in a second PCR of roughly 6 to 11 cycles. TCRdb recomputed calls from the 5' RACE reads with MiXCR, one row per CDR3 protein. Among 500,000 to 550,000 distinct CDR3 sequences listed, around 24% were seen once. These data were also reused for a study on T cells of mothers and their children.

The sequenced sample was blood. The receptors were sampled from a boy younger than 18 in good health.

For the CDR3, the DNA is TGCAGTCCGACTCTACAAGAGACCCAGTACTTC. It codes for CSPTLQETQYF. The V gene is TRBV20-1, the J gene TRBJ2-5; no clear D. Germline CDR1 DFQATT, CDR2 SNEGSKA (reference sequence). V was trimmed by 8 bases and J by 2 bases, leaving 9 bases between them. The CDR3 runs to 11 residues.

V gene TRBV29-1 combines with J gene TRBJ1-2; D possibly corresponds to TRBD1 (5 bases). This CDR3 spans 13 amino acids. Trimming removed 3 bases at V and 0 bases at J, with 8 bases between. Per the germline V gene, CDR1 is SQVTM and CDR2 is ANQGSEA. For the CDR3, the DNA is TGCAGCGTTGAGGGGGGAGCTAACTATGGCTACACCTTC. Translated, it gives CSVEGGANYGYTF.

The rearrangement links TRBV29-1 to TRBJ2-1; possible D gene TRBD2, 6 bases. This CDR3 is built from 14 residues. Trimming took off 6 bases at V and 5 bases at J, with 17 bases between the two ends. CDR1 and CDR2 (germline): SQVTM, ANQGSEA. CDR3: CSVRGSSGNNEQFF. The DNA for the CDR3 is TGCAGCGTGCGGGGATCGAGCGGTAACAATGAGCAGTTCTTC.

The chain is built from TRBV29-1 and TRBJ2-5; 7 bases fit TRBD1. The end of the DNA aligns better with TRBJ2-7, so the J call may be wrong. CDR1 is SQVTM, CDR2 ANQGSEA, per germline. This CDR3 has 13 amino acids. CDR3 protein: CSVGKGAIDEQYF. The DNA for the CDR3 is TGCAGCGTTGGGAAGGGGGCGATCGACGAGCAGTACTTC.

This clonotype showed up just a few times. The J gene is TRBJ1-4, the V gene TRBV6-5; unclear D gene. The germline V gene encodes CDR1 MNHEY and CDR2 SVGAGI. Trimming removed 0 bases at V and 5 bases at J, with 1 base between. The CDR3 extends over 12 amino acids. The CDR3, as DNA: TGTGCCAGCAGTTACTCGAATGAAAAACTGTTTTTT. This translates into CASSYSNEKLFF.

The chain combines TRBV10-3 with TRBJ2-7; 11 bases align to TRBD2. This CDR3 is built from 15 residues. The germline V gene has CDR1 ENHRY and CDR2 SYGVKD. After removal of 5 bases from V and 2 bases from J, the junction contained 5 bases not matched to a gene. The CDR3 DNA reads TGTGCCATCAGTCCCGAGACTAGCGGGACCTACGAGCAGTACTTC. This gives the protein CAISPETSGTYEQYF.

For this clonotype: The junction shows a germline mismatch at one end, possibly a read error. The V gene is TRBV14, the J gene TRBJ1-2; D is uncertain. The CDR3 contains 12 residues. The germline CDR1 and CDR2 sequences are SGHDN and FVKESK. CDR3: CASSQNNYGYAF. DNA for the CDR3: TGTGCCAGCAGCCAGAACAACTATGGCTACGCCTTC.

This clonotype was counted between two and nine times. The junction and the germline gene differ at one end; a read error may be behind it. The rearrangement joins TRBV28 to TRBJ2-2; D gene ambiguous. The CDR3 length is 13 residues. Germline V CDR1 and CDR2: MDHEN, SYDVKM. CDR3 nucleotide sequence: TGTGCCAGCAGTTTATTGAACGCCGGGGAGCTGTTTTTT. Its translation is CASSLLNAGELFF.

The chain joins TRBV5-1 to TRBJ1-1; 9 bases fit TRBD1. The CDR3 consists of 19 residues. J gave up 1 base and V 4 bases, and 17 bases lay outside the gene matches. From germline, CDR1 is SGHRS and CDR2 YFSETQ. CDR3 region: CASSTRQGEKGGRNTEAFF. The CDR3 bases are TGCGCCAGCAGCACAAGACAGGGGGAAAAGGGGGGACGGAACACTGAAGCTTTCTTT.

The rearrangement uses TRBV15 and TRBJ2-5; TRBD1 or TRBD2 may be the D gene (5 bases each). The J call may be in error: the DNA end matches TRBJ2-7 better. Germline values: CDR1 LNHNV, CDR2 YYDKDF (reference sequence). The CDR3 has 15 amino acids. CDR3 residues: CATSRDARGRYEQYF. CDR3 nucleotides: TGTGCCACCAGCAGAGATGCGAGGGGCCGCTACGAGCAGTACTTC.

Only a few counts were recorded for this clonotype. A much larger clone differs from this one at a single base, so this may be a read error. The chain uses TRBV6-2 or TRBV6-3 and TRBJ2-5; unclear D gene. This CDR3 is 11 amino acids long. CDR1 is MNHEY and CDR2 is SVGEGT in the germline V gene. The V end was cut by 2 bases, the J end by 5 bases, with 3 bases between. In nucleotides, the CDR3 is TGTGCCAGCAGTTACGTGGAGACCCAGTACTTC. Its protein product is CASSYVETQYF.

V and J are TRBV20-1 and TRBJ2-1, with D perhaps TRBD2 (5 bases). CDR1 is DFQATT and CDR2 is SNEGSKA in the germline V gene (reference sequence). This CDR3 region has 12 residues. The V end was cut by 6 bases, the J end by 10 bases, with 16 bases between. DNA of the CDR3: TGCAGTGCAGAGGGCCTCTTTCCGGAGCAGTTCTTC. Encoded protein: CSAEGLFPEQFF.

This clonotype was observed a few times. The chain joins TRBV6-5 to TRBJ1-1, with 7 nucleotides matching TRBD1. After removal of 6 bases from V and 5 bases from J, the junction contained 12 bases not matched to a gene. Germline values: CDR1 MNHEY, CDR2 SVGAGI. The CDR3 sequence is 15 residues long. The CDR3 loop is CASSPDRAPGTEAFF. The CDR3 bases are TGTGCCAGCAGCCCCGACAGGGCCCCAGGGACTGAAGCTTTCTTT.

This clonotype has more than one count but fewer than ten. This chain uses TRBV5-1 with TRBJ2-3; TRBD2 matches 7 bases. Germline CDR1 is SGHRS and CDR2 is YFSETQ. There are 15 residues in the CDR3. Trimming at V came to 0 bases and at J to 2 bases, leaving 3 bases not matched to a gene. CDR3 sequence (DNA): TGCGCCAGCAGCTTGGACGGGGGGTACACAGATACGCAGTATTTT. Translating it yields CASSLDGGYTDTQYF.

This clonotype was seen a few times. The chain uses TRBV29-1 and TRBJ2-7; D not certain. In germline, CDR1 is SQVTM, CDR2 ANQGSEA. This CDR3 is 15 amino acids long. Trimming removed 7 bases at V and 6 bases at J, with 25 bases between. The CDR3 nucleotides are TGCAGCGCTCGAAATCTGACCCCAAACCCATCCGAGCAGTACTTC. Protein sequence: CSARNLTPNPSEQYF.

In this sample, this clonotype turned up a few times. The genes are TRBV13 and TRBJ2-7; 9 bases agree with TRBD1. Trimming took 5 bases from V and 9 from J; bases not matched to a gene: 41. This CDR3 has 24 residues. CDR1 PRHDT and CDR2 FYEKMQ come from the germline V gene (reference sequence). CDR3 DNA sequence: TGTGCCAGCAGCATAACCCGGTTAGGACAGGGGTTGGGAGCTACACTAGATCCCGAGTTTGGGCAGTACTTC. Translation: CASSITRLGQGLGATLDPEFGQYF.

This clonotype was detected only a few times. This chain joins TRBV6-6 and TRBJ1-5; D unresolved. V gave up 10 bases and J gave up 2 bases, with 12 bases separating them. The CDR3 has 13 residues. Per the germline V gene, CDR1 is MNHNY and CDR2 is SVGAGI (reference sequence). The CDR3 DNA reads as TGTGCCACGAGCGGAGGAGGCAATCAGCCCCAGCATTTT. It translates to CATSGGGNQPQHF.

This clonotype was counted only a few times. The chain couples TRBV20-1 to TRBJ2-3, with TRBD2 identical over 8 bases. CDR1 and CDR2 from the germline V gene are DFQATT and SNEGSKA (reference sequence). Trimming took 6 bases from V and 4 from J; bases not matched to a gene: 9. This CDR3 comprises 14 residues. Written as DNA, the CDR3 is TGCAGTGCACCTGGGACTAGTACACCAGATACGCAGTATTTT. Residues: CSAPGTSTPDTQYF.

The chain employs TRBV7-6 and TRBJ2-2; TRBD1 matches at 7 bases. This CDR3 spans 16 amino acids. Per germline, CDR1 SGHVS and CDR2 FNYEAQ. V dropped 1 base and J dropped 3; count of bases not matched to a gene: 5. The CDR3 reads CASSLVIGGDTGELFF. The DNA for the CDR3 is TGTGCCAGCAGCTTAGTCATAGGGGGCGACACCGGGGAGCTGTTTTTT.

This clonotype was detected a few times. V and J are TRBV5-1 and TRBJ2-3, with D possibly matching TRBD1 (5 bases). Germline values: CDR1 SGHRS, CDR2 YFSETQ. This CDR3 region has 15 residues. Trimming pared 1 base from V and 3 bases from J, leaving 12 bases between. The DNA for the CDR3 is TGCGCCAGCAGCTTGCAAGGGGAAGGGACAGATACGCAGTATTTT. It is translated as CASSLQGEGTDTQYF. Complete variable domain (other parts from reference TRBV5-1 and TRBJ2-3): KAGVTQTPRYLIKTRGQQVTLSCSPISGHRSVSWYQQTPGQGLQFLFEYFSETQRNKGNFPGRFSGRQFSNSRSEMNVSTLELGDSALYLCASSLQGEGTDTQYFGPGTRLTVL.

This clonotype has only a few counts. The chain combines TRBV7-3 with TRBJ1-1; 8 nucleotides match TRBD1. Germline loops: CDR1 SGHTA, CDR2 FQGTGA. The CDR3 runs to 12 residues. Trimming took 10 bases from V and 4 from J; bases not matched to a gene: 5. The CDR3 DNA reads as TGTGCCACAGGTGACAGGGGCACTGAAGCTTTCTTT. Amino acid sequence: CATGDRGTEAFF.

This clonotype was observed a few times. The CDR3 DNA reads as TGTGCCAGCAGTTTCGCCAGGTTGAACACTGAAGCTTTCTTT. It specifies CASSFARLNTEAFF. This sequence joins TRBV12-3 or TRBV12-4 and TRBJ1-1; D not resolved. The ends were cut back, 3 bases at V and 0 bases at J, with 8 bases in the middle. This CDR3 is built from 14 residues.

Points on this clonotype: One junction end disagrees with the germline gene, perhaps due to a read error. The V call is TRBV7-6, the J call TRBJ2-7; possibly TRBD2 for D (6 bases). The CDR3 contains 14 residues. The germline V gene has CDR1 SGHVS and CDR2 FNYEAQ. Here the CDR3 DNA reads TGTGCCAGCAGCTCCGGGACTTCGAACTACGAGCAGCACTTC. Its translation: CASSSGTSNYEQHF.

The chain has TRBV29-1 and TRBJ1-1, with D possibly TRBD1 on 6 matching bases. The CDR3 runs to 14 residues. The V end lost 2 bases, the J end lost 4 bases, and 14 bases lay between the germline ends. CDR1 and CDR2 from the germline V gene are SQVTM and ANQGSEA. CDR3 region: CSVEMQGLSTEAFF. DNA of the CDR3: TGCAGCGTTGAAATGCAGGGGTTAAGCACTGAAGCTTTCTTT.

This rearrangement joins TRBV7-9 to TRBJ1-2; D possibly corresponds to TRBD1 (5 bases). Germline CDR1 SEHNR, CDR2 FQNEAQ (reference sequence). V was pared by 2 bases and J by 6 bases, with 19 bases between. The CDR3 covers 16 residues. CDR3 sequence: CASSLSFGREIDGYTF. As DNA, the CDR3 is TGTGCCAGCAGCTTAAGTTTCGGCAGGGAAATCGATGGCTACACCTTC.

The chain carries TRBV27 and TRBJ1-4; the D is unclear. CDR1 and CDR2 (germline): MNHEY, SMNVEV (reference sequence). Trimming left V 6 bases short and J 3 bases short, with 14 bases between. The CDR3 length is 15 residues. This CDR3 is CASSPDPAANEKLFF. The CDR3 DNA reads TGTGCCAGCAGCCCGGACCCGGCGGCTAATGAAAAACTGTTTTTT.

This chain joins TRBV7-6 and TRBJ1-4; D gene ambiguous. The CDR3 is made up of 14 amino acids. V lost 6 bases to trimming and J lost 8 bases, with 16 bases between them. Germline CDR1 and CDR2: SGHVS and FNYEAQ. CDR3 amino acids: CASSSPGLEEKLFF. The CDR3 DNA follows: TGTGCCAGCAGTTCCCCGGGCTTGGAAGAAAAACTGTTTTTT.

The V gene is TRBV20-1, the J gene TRBJ2-1, with 9 bases that match TRBD2. Trimming at V came to 2 bases and at J to 0 bases, leaving 11 bases not matched to a gene. Germline-derived CDR1 and CDR2 are DFQATT and SNEGSKA (reference sequence). CDR3 length: 18 amino acids. The CDR3 sequence: CSARPIRASGASYNEQFF. The CDR3 coding sequence is TGCAGTGCTAGACCAATTCGGGCTAGCGGGGCCTCCTACAATGAGCAGTTCTTC.